Each of the 8 T cell receptor beta chains below was sequenced from the same sample in a study of identical twins. Via MiXCR, TCRdb re-called the 5' RACE reads, giving one row per CDR3 protein. The table records 1.5 million to 2 million distinct CDR3 sequences, roughly 35% of them present only once. The material sequenced was cord blood. The receptors derive from a newborn girl in good health.

This clonotype was counted between two and nine times. This chain connects TRBV27 to TRBJ2-1; 7 bases line up with TRBD2. Per the germline V gene, CDR1 is MNHEY and CDR2 is SMNVEV (reference sequence). The CDR3 has 16 residues. Trimming at V came to 3 bases and at J to 4 bases, leaving 9 bases not matched to a gene. The CDR3 DNA reads TGTGCCAGCAGTTTGTGGTCTAGCGGAGGGTACAATGAGCAGTTCTTC. This gives the protein CASSLWSSGGYNEQFF.

This clonotype has a handful of counts. The chain uses TRBV6-1 and TRBJ2-1; TRBD1 matches at 7 bases. This CDR3 contains 17 residues. Germline V gene data show CDR1 as MNHNS and CDR2 as SASEGT. Unmatched junction bases numbered 10, after V lost 5 bases and J lost 0 bases. The CDR3 DNA reads TGTGCCAGCAGTCCTCGGACAGGCCCTCGCTCCTACAATGAGCAGTTCTTC. Translating it yields CASSPRTGPRSYNEQFF.

J is TRBJ2-4 and V is TRBV2; perhaps TRBD1 as D (5 bases). The V gene lost 4 bases and the J gene lost 10 bases, with 20 bases spanning the gap. The CDR3 contains 15 residues. In germline, CDR1 is SNHLY, CDR2 FYNNEI. CDR3 residues: CASSGRSGSSVIQYF. CDR3 in DNA: TGTGCCAGCAGTGGTCGGTCAGGGTCCTCGGTAATTCAGTACTTC.

The chain carries TRBV2 and TRBJ2-7; 8 bases fit TRBD1. Germline assignment: CDR1 SNHLY and CDR2 FYNNEI. The CDR3 covers 14 residues. With 8 bases clipped from V and 2 bases from J, the junction kept 8 bases outside the gene matches. CDR3: CASLDRETPYEQYF. CDR3 in DNA: TGTGCCAGCCTGGACAGGGAGACCCCCTACGAGCAGTACTTC.

The rearrangement joins TRBV6-1 to TRBJ1-5, with TRBD1 identical over 9 bases. Losses at the gene ends were 3 bases for V and 2 bases for J; bases not matched to a gene: 11. CDR3 length: 18 residues. Germline assignment: CDR1 MNHNS and CDR2 SASEGT. The CDR3 loop reads CASSDPPFRDRGNQPQHF. The CDR3 DNA reads as TGTGCCAGCAGTGACCCACCCTTCCGGGACAGGGGCAATCAGCCCCAGCATTTT.

This clonotype occurred many times. J is TRBJ2-1 and V is TRBV21-1; the table calls TRBD1, which could not be checked here. TRBV21-1 is tagged as a pseudogene. The length of the CDR3 is 15 residues. CDR3 in amino acids: CASSNVTGDYNEQFF. CDR3 bases: TGTGCCAGCAGCAACGTGACAGGCGACTACAATGAGCAGTTCTTC.

The chain combines TRBV28 with TRBJ1-5, with TRBD1 matching 8 bases. CDR3 length: 16 residues. With V trimmed by 7 bases and J by 0 bases, 8 bases remained unmatched. In germline, CDR1 is MDHEN, CDR2 SYDVKM. CDR3 sequence (DNA): TGTGCCAGCACCCAGGGGGCGGCACATAGCAATCAGCCCCAGCATTTT. Translation: CASTQGAAHSNQPQHF.

J is TRBJ2-5 and V is TRBV24-1; 10 bases map to TRBD2. The germline V gene has CDR1 KGHDR and CDR2 SFDVKD. The CDR3 spans 15 residues. V lost 4 bases, J lost 5 bases, and 6 bases stayed unmatched. CDR3 in DNA: TGTGCCACCAGTGAGGCCGGGACTAGCGTGGAGACCCAGTACTTC. Its protein product is CATSEAGTSVETQYF.